This T cell receptor beta chain was documented in a study of shared clonotypes between healthy human individuals. Trimming removed 5 bases at V and 4 bases at J, with 17 bases between. Germline lookup yields CDR1 SGHTA and CDR2 FQGNSA. The CDR3 is 15 amino acids. All donors qualified as healthy HIV-negative adults and had experienced no recent acute infections or vaccinations. Sequencing was performed with immunoSEQ multiplex PCR; in TCRdb, only in-frame clones are kept and a portion is missing. The top ten clones hold around 1.4% of a sample with over a million clones, 70% to 80% of them seen once. The TCR originated in a man younger than 30 in good health. The specimen was memory CD4+ T cells sorted from blood. Sample subset: CD45RA-negative fraction. The chain uses TRBV7-2 and TRBJ1-2, with a weak D call TRBD1 (6 bases). Here the CDR3 reads CASSPPGAGLYGYTF. The CDR3 DNA is TGTGCCAGCAGCCCCCCGGGGGCAGGGCTCTATGGCTACACCTTC.